The 9 T cell receptor beta chains below come from one sample, sequenced in a study of T cells in Graves' hyperthyroidism and ophthalmopathy. TCR beta CDR3 regions were amplified from RNA. A first-round RT-PCR of the TCR CDR3 used the HTBI primer set. TCRdb reprocessed the multiplex PCR reads with MiXCR, giving one entry per CDR3 protein. Of approximately 430,000 distinct CDR3 sequences in the sample, 15% to 19% were seen once. The sample taken for sequencing was blood. These receptors all come from a woman aged 18-30 years with Graves' hyperthyroidism.

The V and J genes are TRBV6-1 and TRBJ2-1, with a weak D call TRBD1 (5 bases). The CDR3 totals 15 residues. Germline V gene lookup returns CDR1 MNHNS and CDR2 SASEGT. V gave up 6 bases and J gave up 0 bases, with 12 bases separating them. CDR3 in DNA: TGTGCCAGCAGAAGGACAATCGACTCCTACAATGAGCAGTTCTTC. This gives the protein CASRRTIDSYNEQFF.

This clonotype came up many times. The chain couples TRBV27 to TRBJ1-2, with a tentative D call TRBD1 (6 bases). This CDR3 comprises 15 residues. V lost 4 bases, J lost 6 bases, and 18 bases lay in between. Germline V lookup: CDR1 MNHEY, CDR2 SMNVEV (reference sequence). CDR3 coding DNA: TGTGCCAGCAGTTCAGCCCTCGGGGGGCGAGATGGCTACACCTTC. Translating it yields CASSSALGGRDGYTF.

This clonotype was counted many times. The chain links TRBV28 to TRBJ1-1; D is possibly TRBD1 (5 bases). The CDR3 consists of 15 residues. The V end was cut by 2 bases, the J end by 0 bases, with 10 bases between. From germline, CDR1 is MDHEN and CDR2 SYDVKM. The chain's CDR3 is CASSLAGTLNTEAFF. Written as DNA, the CDR3 is TGTGCCAGCAGTTTAGCCGGGACGCTGAACACTGAAGCTTTCTTT. The full variable domain, completed using reference TRBV28 and TRBJ1-1, is DVKVTQSSRYLVKRTGEKVFLECVQDMDHENMFWYRQDPGLGLRLIYFSYDVKMKEKGDIPEGYSVSREKKERFSLILESASTNQTSMYLCASSLAGTLNTEAFFGQGTRLTVV.

This clonotype has a handful of counts. V usage is TRBV24-1 and J usage is TRBJ2-1; 9 positions agree with TRBD1. Germline-derived CDR1 and CDR2 are KGHDR and SFDVKD. Trimming took 2 bases from V and 7 from J; bases not matched to a gene: 11. This CDR3 comprises 17 residues. The CDR3 bases are TGTGCCACCAGTGATTCAGAAGGGACAGGGCACCTGAATGAGCAGTTCTTC. It translates to CATSDSEGTGHLNEQFF.

This clonotype has at least ten counts. The rearrangement links TRBV6-2 or TRBV6-3 to TRBJ2-7, with D tentatively TRBD2 (6 bases). The V end was cut by 7 bases, the J end by 1 base, with 17 bases between. CDR1 MNHEY and CDR2 SVGEGT come from the germline V gene. The CDR3 loop spans 15 amino acids. The CDR3 loop is CASNPRGGLSYEQYF. The CDR3 coding sequence is TGTGCCAGCAATCCGCGGGGTGGGCTGTCCTACGAGCAGTACTTC.

This clonotype was seen at least ten times. V gene TRBV3-1 combines with J gene TRBJ2-1, with TRBD2 identical over 9 bases. The CDR3 has 16 amino acids. Trimming cost V 1 base and J 4 bases; bases outside gene matches: 5. Germline V lookup: CDR1 LGHDT, CDR2 YNNKEL (reference sequence). The CDR3 sequence: CASSQGFAGGYNEQFF. CDR3 bases: TGTGCCAGCAGCCAAGGGTTCGCGGGGGGGTACAATGAGCAGTTCTTC.

The rearrangement joins TRBV28 to TRBJ1-5; D not resolved. Germline lookup yields CDR1 MDHEN and CDR2 SYDVKM. V was pared by 5 bases and J by 0 bases, with 14 bases between. This CDR3 contains 16 residues. CDR3 sequence reads: CASSRRQSSSNQPQHF. CDR3 DNA: TGTGCCAGCAGTCGCAGGCAGAGTAGTAGCAATCAGCCCCAGCATTTT.

This clonotype came up a few times. This sequence joins TRBV20-1 and TRBJ2-3, with a possible D match to TRBD2 (6 bases). CDR1 and CDR2 from the germline V gene are DFQATT and SNEGSKA (reference sequence). Trimming cost V 2 bases and J 2 bases, with 14 bases left between them. The CDR3 spans 15 residues. CDR3 in DNA: TGCAGTGCTAGACGCCCTGCGGGGATCACAGATACGCAGTATTTT. The encoded protein is CSARRPAGITDTQYF.

At least ten counts were recorded for this clonotype. The rearrangement uses TRBV20-1 and TRBJ1-1; 7 nucleotides match TRBD1. V gave up 7 bases and J gave up 0 bases; unmatched junction bases: 5. Germline values: CDR1 DFQATT, CDR2 SNEGSKA (reference sequence). This CDR3 has 13 amino acids. CDR3 nucleotides: TGCAGTGTTCCGGACAGGTTGAACACTGAAGCTTTCTTT. Its protein product is CSVPDRLNTEAFF.